This T cell receptor beta chain stems from a study of regulatory T cells in long-lasting Graves disease. This clonotype was seen only a few times. Libraries of TCR beta came from iRepertoire HTBI primers plus Arm-PCR of CDR3 regions. TCRdb processed the multiplex PCR reads anew with MiXCR; each CDR3 protein has one entry. Of fewer than 450,000 distinct CDR3 sequences detected, around 22% appear once; the ten largest clones hold roughly 26%. Time point indicated: persistent/refractory GD, antithyroid drugs over 5 years with positive TRAb. The TCR library was made from RNA extracted from PBMCs. V lost 2 bases and J lost 4, with 11 bases in between. In germline, CDR1 is DFQATT, CDR2 SNEGSKA (reference sequence). CDR3 length: 13 amino acids.

This receptor was taken from a female donor with Graves disease. Sequences were derived from peripheral blood mononuclear cells (PBMCs), sampled when the disease was refractory, from a patient treated with antithyroid drugs. The genes are TRBV20-1 and TRBJ1-2; D ambiguous. The chain's CDR3 is CSARRAESYGYTF. DNA of the CDR3: TGCAGTGCTAGAAGGGCGGAGTCCTATGGCTACACCTTC.